This TCR beta chain was retrieved from a study of T cell responses to AZD1222 COVID-19 vaccine. Whole-study findings and limits: Spike-specific TCR depth and breadth grew after two AZD1222 doses. At 160-218 and 743-854, vaccine-associated CD4 TCRs were dominant, and they spanned spike. White British people made up most donors, females outnumbered males, and clonal diversity was possibly underestimated. The number of AZD1222 recipients seropositive at baseline was only 5 to 7.

The germline V gene encodes CDR1 SEHNR and CDR2 FQNEAQ (reference sequence). J lost 1 base, V lost 6 bases, and 13 bases had no gene match. CDR3 length: 17 amino acids. Worth noting for this clone: The antigen remains unidentified.

Data came from immunoSEQ multiplex PCR; TCRdb stores just in-frame clones and leaves some out. Found here are 95,000 to 150,000 clones, around 88% of them singletons; the top ten hold roughly 10%. This sequence joins TRBV7-9 and TRBJ1-1; 8 nucleotides match TRBD1. This clonotype originated in an adult in good health. The specimen was peripheral blood, collected on day 0 of MenACWY control vaccination. The CDR3 DNA is TGTGCCAGCAGAAAAGGAACAGGGGGATCGGGGAACACTGAAGCTTTCTTT. Translation: CASRKGTGGSGNTEAFF.